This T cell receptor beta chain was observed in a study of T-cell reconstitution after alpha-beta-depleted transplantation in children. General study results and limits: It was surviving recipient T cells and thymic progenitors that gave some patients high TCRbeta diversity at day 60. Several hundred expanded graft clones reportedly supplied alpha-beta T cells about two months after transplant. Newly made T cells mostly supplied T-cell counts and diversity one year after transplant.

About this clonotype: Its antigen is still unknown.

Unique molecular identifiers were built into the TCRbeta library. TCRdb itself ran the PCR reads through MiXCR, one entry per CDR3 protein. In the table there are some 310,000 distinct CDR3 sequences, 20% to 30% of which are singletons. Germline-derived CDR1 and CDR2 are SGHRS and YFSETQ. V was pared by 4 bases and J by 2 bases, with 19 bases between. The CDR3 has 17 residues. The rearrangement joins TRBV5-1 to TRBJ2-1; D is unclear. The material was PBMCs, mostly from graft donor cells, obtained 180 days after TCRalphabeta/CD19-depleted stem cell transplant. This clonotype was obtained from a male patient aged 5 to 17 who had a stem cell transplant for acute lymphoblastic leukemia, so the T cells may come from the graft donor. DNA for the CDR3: TGCGCCAGCAGCCCCGGTCTTGGAAGGAGCCCCTACAATGAGCAGTTCTTC. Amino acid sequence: CASSPGLGRSPYNEQFF.